A selection of T cell receptor beta chains follows, all from one sample in a study of cytomegalovirus exposure and HLA in healthy donors. Method: immunoSEQ multiplex PCR; TCRdb's copy keeps in-frame clones and lacks some. The sample has about 130,000 clones, over 70% seen once. Material: PBMCs. The receptors were sampled from a woman in her 40s in good health and CMV-seropositive. CDR3s include the opening cysteine and the closing phenylalanine or tryptophan. D genes are given only for firm matches. Not every row has a clone size; where given, it reads once, few, many or a size class.

J gene: TRBJ2-7; clone size: once; D gene: NA; V gene: TRBV28; CDR3 DNA: TGTGCCAGCAGTCAGGGTGGCCCCTACGAGCAGTACTTC; CDR3 protein: CASSQGGPYEQYF
J gene: TRBJ2-4; clone size: NA; D gene: TRBD1; V gene: TRBV9; CDR3 DNA: TGTGCCAGCAGCGTCAGGGACAGGCAGGACAAAAACATTCAGTACTTC; CDR3 protein: CASSVRDRQDKNIQYF
J gene: TRBJ1-3; clone size: NA; D gene: NA; V gene: TRBV19; CDR3 DNA: TGTGCCAGTAGGGACACAGGTTCTGGAAACACCATATATTTT; CDR3 protein: CASRDTGSGNTIYF
J gene: TRBJ2-7; clone size: NA; D gene: TRBD1; V gene: TRBV28; CDR3 DNA: TGTGCCAGCATCAAGGGACAGTCCTACGAGCAGTACTTC; CDR3 protein: CASIKGQSYEQYF
J gene: TRBJ2-2; clone size: NA; D gene: NA; V gene: TRBV6-6; CDR3 DNA: TGTGCCAGCAGTTACACGGAACAGGGTATTTTCGGGGAGCTGTTTTTT; CDR3 protein: CASSYTEQGIFGELFF
J gene: TRBJ2-1; clone size: few; D gene: NA; V gene: TRBV5-4; CDR3 DNA: TGTGCCAGCAGCCCCTTCGGGATGAGCTCCTACAATGAGCAGTTCTTC; CDR3 protein: CASSPFGMSSYNEQFF
J gene: TRBJ2-1; clone size: NA; D gene: NA; V gene: TRBV10-3; CDR3 DNA: TGTGCCATCAGTGAGCTAGTTTACAATGAGCAGTTCTTC; CDR3 protein: CAISELVYNEQFF
J gene: TRBJ2-1; clone size: few; D gene: TRBD2; V gene: TRBV9; CDR3 DNA: TGTGCCAGCAGCGTAGGCCCTAGCGGGGGGCAAAATGAGCAGTTCTTC; CDR3 protein: CASSVGPSGGQNEQFF
J gene: TRBJ1-2; clone size: NA; D gene: NA; V gene: TRBV4-2; CDR3 DNA: TGTGCCAGCAGCCAGGAGTCGGCAGTCGGCTACACCTTC; CDR3 protein: CASSQESAVGYTF
J gene: TRBJ1-1; clone size: once; D gene: TRBD1; V gene: TRBV30; CDR3 DNA: TGTGCTCTATCAGGGGGGAGGACTGAAGCTTTCTTT; CDR3 protein: CALSGGRTEAFF
J gene: TRBJ2-1; clone size: NA; D gene: TRBD2; V gene: TRBV29-1; CDR3 DNA: TGCAGCGTTAAACTAGCGGAGTACAATGAGCAGTTCTTC; CDR3 protein: CSVKLAEYNEQFF
J gene: TRBJ1-1; clone size: NA; D gene: NA; V gene: TRBV5-6; CDR3 DNA: TGTGCCAGCAGCTATGATGTAGCAGGGCGAGCTTTCTTT; CDR3 protein: CASSYDVAGRAFF
J gene: TRBJ2-7; clone size: few; D gene: TRBD1; V gene: TRBV6-1; CDR3 DNA: TGTGCCAGCACCGCCCCGGGACAGCACGAGCAGTACTTC; CDR3 protein: CASTAPGQHEQYF
J gene: TRBJ1-2; clone size: once; D gene: NA; V gene: TRBV6-4; CDR3 DNA: TGTGCCAGCAGTGACTCCCAGGGCTACTATGGCTACACCTTC; CDR3 protein: CASSDSQGYYGYTF
J gene: TRBJ1-6; clone size: once; D gene: NA; V gene: TRBV6-5; CDR3 DNA: TGTGCCAGCAGTTACGCAGGCTATAATTCACCCCTCCACTTT; CDR3 protein: CASSYAGYNSPLHF
J gene: TRBJ2-4; clone size: NA; D gene: TRBD2; V gene: TRBV7-6; CDR3 DNA: TGTGCCAGCAGCGGCGAGGGAGGGTTAACGGACATTCAGTACTTC; CDR3 protein: CASSGEGGLTDIQYF
J gene: TRBJ2-1; clone size: NA; D gene: TRBD1; V gene: TRBV7-9; CDR3 DNA: TGTGCCAGCAATCGGCGCTTAGGGGGCTTTGGTTCCTACAATGAGCAGTTCTTC; CDR3 protein: CASNRRLGGFGSYNEQFF
J gene: TRBJ2-1; clone size: NA; D gene: TRBD2; V gene: TRBV7-2; CDR3 DNA: TGTGCCAGCAGCTTAACGGGACTAGCGGCGAATGAGCAGTTCTTC; CDR3 protein: CASSLTGLAANEQFF
J gene: TRBJ2-2; clone size: NA; D gene: TRBD1; V gene: TRBV18; CDR3 DNA: TGTGCCAGCTCTCAGGGACAGAGAACCGGGGAGCTGTTTTTT; CDR3 protein: CASSQGQRTGELFF
J gene: TRBJ1-2; clone size: NA; D gene: NA; V gene: TRBV5-1; CDR3 DNA: TGCGCCAGCAGCTTGGATGGAGGGTCGGTCGACTACACCTTC; CDR3 protein: CASSLDGGSVDYTF
J gene: TRBJ1-3; clone size: NA; D gene: NA; V gene: TRBV30; CDR3 DNA: TGTGCCTGGAGTGTAGGACAGCCGAACTCTGGAAACACCATATATTTT; CDR3 protein: CAWSVGQPNSGNTIYF
J gene: TRBJ2-3; clone size: NA; D gene: TRBD1; V gene: TRBV5-1; CDR3 DNA: TGCGCCAGCAGCTTGGACAGGGGGACGGATACGCAGTATTTT; CDR3 protein: CASSLDRGTDTQYF
J gene: TRBJ1-4; clone size: NA; D gene: NA; V gene: TRBV18; CDR3 DNA: TGTGCCAGCTCACCACCGGCTCGATCTAATGAAAAACTGTTTTTT; CDR3 protein: CASSPPARSNEKLFF
J gene: TRBJ2-1; clone size: NA; D gene: TRBD1; V gene: TRBV2; CDR3 DNA: TGTGCCAGCATGACAGGGGTCAATGAGCAGTTCTTC; CDR3 protein: CASMTGVNEQFF
J gene: TRBJ2-1; clone size: NA; D gene: TRBD2; V gene: TRBV27; CDR3 DNA: TGTGCCAGCAGTTCCACCCGATGGAGCGGGAGTAGCTCCTACAATGAGCAGTTCTTC; CDR3 protein: CASSSTRWSGSSSYNEQFF
J gene: TRBJ2-4; clone size: once; D gene: NA; V gene: TRBV28; CDR3 DNA: TGTGCCAGCAGATCAAGGCAGGGGCGAGGTGACATTCAGTACTTC; CDR3 protein: CASRSRQGRGDIQYF
J gene: TRBJ2-2; clone size: NA; D gene: TRBD2; V gene: TRBV30; CDR3 DNA: TGTGCCTGGAGGGGGACTACCACCGGGGAGCTGTTTTTT; CDR3 protein: CAWRGTTTGELFF